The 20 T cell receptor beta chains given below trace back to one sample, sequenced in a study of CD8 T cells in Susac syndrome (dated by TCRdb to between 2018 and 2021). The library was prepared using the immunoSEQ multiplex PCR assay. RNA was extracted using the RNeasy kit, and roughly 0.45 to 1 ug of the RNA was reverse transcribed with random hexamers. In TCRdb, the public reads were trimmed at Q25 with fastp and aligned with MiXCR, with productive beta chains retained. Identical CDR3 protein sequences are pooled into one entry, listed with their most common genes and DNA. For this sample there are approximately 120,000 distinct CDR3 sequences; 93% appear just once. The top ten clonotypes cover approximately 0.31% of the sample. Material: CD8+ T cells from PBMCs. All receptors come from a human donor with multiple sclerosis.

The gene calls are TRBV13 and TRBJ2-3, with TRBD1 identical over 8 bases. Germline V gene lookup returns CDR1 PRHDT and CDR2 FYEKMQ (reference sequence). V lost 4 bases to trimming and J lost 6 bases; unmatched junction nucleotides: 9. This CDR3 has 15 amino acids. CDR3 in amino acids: CASSSGQGEMDTQYF. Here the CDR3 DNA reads TGTGCCAGCAGCTCCGGACAGGGTGAAATGGATACGCAGTATTTT.

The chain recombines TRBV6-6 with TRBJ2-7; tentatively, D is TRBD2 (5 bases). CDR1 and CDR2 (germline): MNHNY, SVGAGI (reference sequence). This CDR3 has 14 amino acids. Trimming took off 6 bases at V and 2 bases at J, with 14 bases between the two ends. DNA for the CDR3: TGTGCCAGCAGCTTACGGGTCGGGGCCTACGAGCAGTACTTC. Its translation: CASSLRVGAYEQYF.

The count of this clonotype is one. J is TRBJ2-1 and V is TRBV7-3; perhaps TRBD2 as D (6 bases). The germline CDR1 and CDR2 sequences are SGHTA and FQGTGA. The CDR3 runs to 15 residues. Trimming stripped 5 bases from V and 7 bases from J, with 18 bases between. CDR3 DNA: TGTGCCAGCAGCCCCGGGCGGGAAGTTGGGAATGAGCAGTTCTTC. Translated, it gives CASSPGREVGNEQFF.

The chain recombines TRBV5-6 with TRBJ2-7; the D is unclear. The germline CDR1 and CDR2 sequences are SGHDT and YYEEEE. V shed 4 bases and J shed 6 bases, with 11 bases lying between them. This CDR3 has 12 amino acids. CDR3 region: CASSATMGEQYF. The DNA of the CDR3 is TGTGCCAGCAGCGCAACCATGGGCGAGCAGTACTTC.

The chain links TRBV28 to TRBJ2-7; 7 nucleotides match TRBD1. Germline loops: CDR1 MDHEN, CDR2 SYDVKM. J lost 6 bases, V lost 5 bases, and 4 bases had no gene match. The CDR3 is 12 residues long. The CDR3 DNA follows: TGTGCCAGCAGTCCGACAGGGTTCGAGCAGTACTTC. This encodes CASSPTGFEQYF.

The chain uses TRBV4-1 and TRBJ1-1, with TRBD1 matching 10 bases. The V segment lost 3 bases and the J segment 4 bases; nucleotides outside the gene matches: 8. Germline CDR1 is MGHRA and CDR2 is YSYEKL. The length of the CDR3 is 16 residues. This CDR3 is CASSHLGQGILTEAFF. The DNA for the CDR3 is TGCGCCAGCAGCCATCTGGGACAGGGGATCCTCACTGAAGCTTTCTTT.

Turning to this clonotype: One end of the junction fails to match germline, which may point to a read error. The CDR3 sequence is CASSPTGTGELFF. In nucleotides, the CDR3 is TGCGCCAGCAGCCCGACAGGGACCGGGGAGCTGTTTTTT. The chain is built from TRBV9 and TRBJ2-2; 7 bases are shared with TRBD1. This CDR3 contains 13 residues. The V gene's germline CDR1 is SGDLS and CDR2 YYNGEE.

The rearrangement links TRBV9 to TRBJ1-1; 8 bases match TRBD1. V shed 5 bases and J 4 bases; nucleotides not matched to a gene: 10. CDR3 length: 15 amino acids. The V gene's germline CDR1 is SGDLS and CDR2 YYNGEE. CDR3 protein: CASSSTGAGGTEAFF. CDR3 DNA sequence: TGTGCCAGCAGTTCGACAGGGGCCGGGGGCACTGAAGCTTTCTTT.

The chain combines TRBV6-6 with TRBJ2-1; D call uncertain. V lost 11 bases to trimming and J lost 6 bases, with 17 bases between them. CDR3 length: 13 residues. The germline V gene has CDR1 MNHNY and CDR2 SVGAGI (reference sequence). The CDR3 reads CASTWAEGNEQFF. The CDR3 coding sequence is TGTGCCTCAACCTGGGCGGAAGGCAATGAGCAGTTCTTC.

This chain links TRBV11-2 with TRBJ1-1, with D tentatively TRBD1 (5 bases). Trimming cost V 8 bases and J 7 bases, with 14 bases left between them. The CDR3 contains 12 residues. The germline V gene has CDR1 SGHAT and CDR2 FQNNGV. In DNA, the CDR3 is TGTGCCAGCGGTACCCAAAGGGGTGAAGCTTTCTTT. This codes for CASGTQRGEAFF.

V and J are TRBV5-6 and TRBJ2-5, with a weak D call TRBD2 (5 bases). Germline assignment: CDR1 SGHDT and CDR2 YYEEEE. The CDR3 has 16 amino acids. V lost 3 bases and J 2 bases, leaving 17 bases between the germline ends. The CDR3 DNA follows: TGTGCCAGCAGCTCCGGGGAAGGCATTCAACAAGAGACCCAGTACTTC. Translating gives CASSSGEGIQQETQYF.

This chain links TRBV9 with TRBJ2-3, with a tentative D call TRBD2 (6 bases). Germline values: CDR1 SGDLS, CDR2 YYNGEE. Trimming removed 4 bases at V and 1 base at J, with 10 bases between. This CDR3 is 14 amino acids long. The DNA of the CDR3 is TGTGCCAGCAGCCCCTGGGGGGGCACAGATACGCAGTATTTT. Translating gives CASSPWGGTDTQYF.

CDR3 sequence: CSVDGNHNEQFF. CDR3 coding DNA: TGCAGCGTTGATGGGAACCACAATGAGCAGTTCTTC. The J gene is TRBJ2-1, the V gene TRBV29-1; D uncertain. There are 12 residues in the CDR3. V was trimmed by 3 bases and J by 5 bases, leaving 8 bases between them. Germline-derived CDR1 and CDR2 are SQVTM and ANQGSEA.

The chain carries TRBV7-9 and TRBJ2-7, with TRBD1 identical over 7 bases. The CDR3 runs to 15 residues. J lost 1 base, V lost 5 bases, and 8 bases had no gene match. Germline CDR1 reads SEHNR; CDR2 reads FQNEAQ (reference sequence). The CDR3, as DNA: TGTGCCAGCAGCCCGCTAGGGGGCGGATCCTACGAGCAGTACGTC. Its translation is CASSPLGGGSYEQYV.

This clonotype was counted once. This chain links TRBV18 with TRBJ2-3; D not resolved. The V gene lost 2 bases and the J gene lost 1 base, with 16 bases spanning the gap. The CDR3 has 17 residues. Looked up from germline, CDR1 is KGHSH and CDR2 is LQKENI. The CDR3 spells CASSPFPTDGRTDTQYF. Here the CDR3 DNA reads TGTGCCAGCTCACCATTCCCCACAGACGGACGCACAGATACGCAGTATTTT. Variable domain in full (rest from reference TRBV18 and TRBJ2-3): NAGVMQNPRHLVRRRGQEARLRCSPMKGHSHVYWYRQLPEEGLKFMVYLQKENIIDESGMPKERFSAEFPKEGPSILRIQQVVRGDSAAYFCASSPFPTDGRTDTQYFGPGTRLTVL.

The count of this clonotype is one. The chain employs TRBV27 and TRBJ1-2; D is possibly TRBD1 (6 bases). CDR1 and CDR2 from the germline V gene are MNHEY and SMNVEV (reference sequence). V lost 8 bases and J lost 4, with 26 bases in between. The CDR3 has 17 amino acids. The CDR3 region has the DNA TGTGCCAGCGGGACACGGGACATGGGACGAGCGGGCTATGGCTACACCTTC. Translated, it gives CASGTRDMGRAGYGYTF.

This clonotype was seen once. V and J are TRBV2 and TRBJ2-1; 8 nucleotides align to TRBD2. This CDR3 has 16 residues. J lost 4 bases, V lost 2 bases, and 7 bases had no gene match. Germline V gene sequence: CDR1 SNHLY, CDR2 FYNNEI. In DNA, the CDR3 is TGTGCCAGCAGTGAATTGGGTAGCGGGGTATACAATGAGCAGTTCTTC. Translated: CASSELGSGVYNEQFF.

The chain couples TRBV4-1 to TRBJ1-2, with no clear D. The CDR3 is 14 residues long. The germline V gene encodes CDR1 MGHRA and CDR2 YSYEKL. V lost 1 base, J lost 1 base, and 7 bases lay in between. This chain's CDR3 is CASSQVGINYGYTF. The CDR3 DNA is TGCGCCAGCAGCCAAGTCGGCATTAACTATGGCTACACCTTC.

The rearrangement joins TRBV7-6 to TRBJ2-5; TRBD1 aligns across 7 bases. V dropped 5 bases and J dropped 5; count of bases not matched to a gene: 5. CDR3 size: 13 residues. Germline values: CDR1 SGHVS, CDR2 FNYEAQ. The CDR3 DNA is TGTGCCAGCAGCAAAGACAGGGCGGAGACCCAGTACTTC. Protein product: CASSKDRAETQYF. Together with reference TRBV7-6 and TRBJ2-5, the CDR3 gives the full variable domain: GAGVSQSPRYKVTKRGQDVALRCDPISGHVSLYWYRQALGQGPEFLTYFNYEAQQDKSGLPNDRFSAERPEGSISTLTIQRTEQRDSAMYRCASSKDRAETQYFGPGTRLLVL.

CDR3 DNA sequence: TGTGCCAGCAGCCCCTCTCCGAGTGGGAGCAGACCTTACGAGCAGTACTTC. Protein: CASSPSPSGSRPYEQYF. The gene calls are TRBV9 and TRBJ2-7, with D possibly being TRBD2 (5 bases). Germline V gene data show CDR1 as SGDLS and CDR2 as YYNGEE. V lost 4 bases, J lost 4 bases, and 24 bases lay in between. The CDR3 extends over 17 amino acids.